This T cell receptor (beta chain) was documented in a study of OX40 agonist ivuxolimab in advanced cancers. Study-level background: Dose-escalation patients' cancers were hepatocellular carcinoma, melanoma, renal cell or head and neck cancer.

TCRdb's copy holds only in-frame clones and misses some; the assay was immunoSEQ multiplex PCR. The data contain 65,000 to 85,000 clones, about 85% of them singletons. Germline CDR1 and CDR2: MNHNY and SVGAGI (reference sequence). V trimming: 6 bases; J trimming: 4 bases; junction bases outside the gene matches: 3. The CDR3 has 14 residues. Points from the study as a whole: Partial responders receiving 0.1-3.0 mg/kg showed among the lowest clonal expansion. In CD8+ T cells, expanded clones were on average more numerous than in CD4+.

Note on this clone: As yet, its antigen is unknown.

This sequence joins TRBV6-6 and TRBJ2-2; 9 bases are a match to TRBD1. Sequenced here: CD4+ or CD8+ T cells sorted from blood, sampled in a trial of the OX40 agonist ivuxolimab. This clonotype was obtained from an adult with an advanced solid tumor such as melanoma, head and neck, liver or kidney cancer. CDR3 nucleotide sequence: TGTGCCAGCAGAGTACAGGGGGCCACCGGGGAGCTGTTTTTT. Protein sequence: CASRVQGATGELFF.